These T cell receptor beta chains were read from a single sample in a study of blood T cell repertoires in COVID-19. The repertoire was sequenced with immunoSEQ multiplex PCR; TCRdb's copy has only in-frame clones and lacks some. The repertoire holds about 170,000 clones, with 80% to 90% as singletons. The sequenced sample consisted of PBMCs or T cells enriched from blood (not recorded which). The receptors derive from a man between 45 and 60 years old who had recovered from COVID-19. Each CDR3 is given with its conserved first and last residue. The D gene is left open where the match is weak. Not all rows give a size; the values are once, few, many and, for expanded clones, a class.

d_call clone_size j_call v_call cdr3_aa cdr3_nt
TRBD1 . TRBJ1-3 TRBV28 CASSFTGGENTIYF TGTGCCAGCAGTTTTACAGGGGGCGAAAACACCATATATTTT
. . TRBJ1-1 TRBV6-4 CASSLTLNTEAFF TGTGCCAGCAGTTTAACTTTGAACACTGAAGCTTTCTTT
TRBD1 . TRBJ1-1 TRBV27 CASRYGDRGTNTEAFF TGTGCCAGCAGATATGGGGACAGGGGAACTAACACTGAAGCTTTCTTT
TRBD1 . TRBJ1-5 TRBV18 CASSPPQGAGQPQHF TGTGCCAGCTCACCACCACAGGGGGCGGGACAGCCCCAGCATTTT
TRBD1 . TRBJ1-1 TRBV28 CASSGQGHTEAFF TGTGCCAGCAGTGGACAGGGACACACTGAAGCTTTCTTT
TRBD1 . TRBJ2-1 TRBV10-2 CASRGTGTATYNEQFF TGCGCCAGCAGGGGTACCGGGACAGCAACCTACAATGAGCAGTTCTTC
. many TRBJ2-1 TRBV18 CASSPRRGNNEQFF TGTGCCAGCTCACCCCGTCGGGGGAACAATGAGCAGTTCTTC
. . TRBJ1-2 TRBV7-8 CASSPQKLGYGYTF TGTGCCAGCAGCCCGCAGAAACTAGGGTATGGCTACACCTTC
. . TRBJ1-2 TRBV6-6 CASSYGGDVNYGYTF TGTGCCAGCAGTTACGGAGGGGATGTTAACTATGGCTACACCTTC
TRBD1 . TRBJ2-1 TRBV19 CASSIDPPGGYNEQFF TGTGCCAGTAGTATAGATCCCCCAGGGGGCTACAATGAGCAGTTCTTC
. . TRBJ1-4 TRBV27 CASSNRRAEKLFF TGTGCCAGCAGTAACCGCAGGGCGGAAAAACTGTTTTTT
. . TRBJ2-7 TRBV6-6 CASSSPRYEQYF TGTGCCAGCAGTTCCCCGCGGTACGAGCAGTACTTC
. . TRBJ2-1 TRBV12-3/TRBV12-4 CASSTSYEQFF TGTGCCAGCAGTACTAGCTATGAGCAGTTCTTC
. . TRBJ2-5 TRBV3-1/TRBV3-2 CASSQLETQYF TGTGCCAGCAGCCAACTGGAGACCCAGTACTTC
TRBD1 once TRBJ2-3 TRBV5-1 CASSLKGAGTDTQYF TGCGCCAGCAGCTTGAAGGGGGCCGGCACAGATACGCAGTATTTT
TRBD1 . TRBJ1-1 TRBV11-3 CASSPGTGVDTEAFF TGTGCCAGCAGCCCGGGGACAGGGGTGGACACTGAAGCTTTCTTT
TRBD1 . TRBJ1-1 TRBV5-4 CASTLAGGTEAFF TGTGCCAGCACATTGGCAGGGGGGACTGAAGCTTTCTTT
TRBD1 . TRBJ1-1 TRBV28 CASSPRQGARTEAFF TGTGCCAGCAGTCCCCGGCAGGGGGCGCGAACTGAAGCTTTCTTT
TRBD1 . TRBJ1-3 TRBV30 CAWSQDRGYSGNTIYF TGTGCCTGGAGTCAAGACAGGGGTTACTCTGGAAACACCATATATTTT
TRBD1 . TRBJ2-7 TRBV29-1 CSVDNRGSPYEQYF TGCAGCGTTGATAACAGGGGGTCCCCCTACGAGCAGTACTTC
. few TRBJ1-5 TRBV2 CASSEQQISNQPQHF TGTGCCAGCAGTGAACAACAGATTAGCAATCAGCCCCAGCATTTT
. . TRBJ1-4 TRBV5-1 CASSLGQGYPNEKLFF TGCGCCAGCAGCTTGGGGCAGGGGTACCCTAATGAAAAACTGTTTTTT
. . TRBJ1-1 TRBV3-1/TRBV3-2 CASSQGGGGAGNTEAFF TGTGCCAGCAGCCAAGGCGGCGGGGGCGCGGGGAACACTGAAGCTTTCTTT
. . TRBJ2-7 TRBV5-1 CASSLVSGSSYEQYF TGCGCCAGCAGCTTGGTTAGCGGAAGCTCCTACGAGCAGTACTTC
. few TRBJ1-1 TRBV28 CASSFPLNTEAFF TGTGCCAGCAGTTTCCCTTTGAACACTGAAGCTTTCTTT
. . TRBJ2-7 TRBV3-1/TRBV3-2 CASSHTGSSSYEQYF TGTGCCAGCAGCCACACAGGATCGAGCTCCTACGAGCAGTACTTC
. . TRBJ2-7 TRBV4-1 CASSQGPGSSYEQYF TGCGCCAGCAGCCAAGGTCCAGGCAGTTCCTACGAGCAGTACTTC
TRBD1 once TRBJ1-2 TRBV2 CASSEARTGGSGYTF TGTGCCAGCAGTGAAGCAAGGACAGGGGGCAGTGGCTACACCTTC
TRBD1 . TRBJ1-3 TRBV9 CASSGQGALGNTIYF TGTGCCAGCAGCGGACAGGGGGCGCTTGGAAACACCATATATTTT
. . TRBJ2-5 TRBV19 CASSINSQETQYF TGTGCCAGTAGTATCAACAGCCAAGAGACCCAGTACTTC
. . TRBJ1-4 TRBV5-1 CASSLRAATGRTNEKLFF TGCGCCAGCAGCTTGAGGGCAGCTACCGGGAGAACTAATGAAAAACTGTTTTTT
. . TRBJ1-1 TRBV18 CASSQTGSSTEAFF TGTGCCAGCTCACAAACAGGGTCTAGCACTGAAGCTTTCTTT
TRBD1 . TRBJ2-5 TRBV14 CASSRQGWGQETQYF TGTGCCAGCAGCCGACAGGGATGGGGACAAGAGACCCAGTACTTC
. . TRBJ1-1 TRBV20-1 CRSSDTEAFF TGCAGGAGCTCTGACACTGAAGCTTTCTTT
TRBD2 . TRBJ2-1 TRBV5-1 CASNPSGTAGRYNEQFF TGCGCCAGCAATCCTAGCGGGACCGCGGGTCGGTACAATGAGCAGTTCTTC